This TCR beta chain is drawn from a study of T cell responses to AZD1222 COVID-19 vaccine. Points from the study as a whole: Among those given AZD1222, only 6 or 7 were seropositive at baseline. Nearly half of the spike-specific TCRs reportedly recognize variant regions that carry no mutations. Two AZD1222 administrations were followed by greater Spike-specific TCR breadth and depth.

In regard to this clone: Antigen unknown.

Profiling relied on immunoSEQ multiplex PCR, and the TCRdb table lists in-frame clones only, not all of them. Among approximately 52,000 clones, around 90% were seen once, and the ten largest hold 2% to 3%. Researchers grouped second doses given at about 4 or about 12 weeks into one pool. The sequence was collected from an adult who received the AZD1222 COVID-19 vaccine. The sequencing used peripheral blood, collected 28 days after the second AZD1222 dose.

CDR3 coding DNA: TGTGCCACCAGCGGAATGACTAGCGGGAGGACAACCGGGGCCAACGTCCTGACTTTC. This translates into CATSGMTSGRTTGANVLTF. The chain combines TRBV15 with TRBJ2-6; 13 nucleotides align to TRBD2. CDR3 size: 19 residues. J was trimmed by 4 bases and V by 5 bases; bases with no gene match: 11. Germline V CDR1 and CDR2: LNHNV, YYDKDF (reference sequence).